Sequencing of this TCR beta chain was carried out in a study of CD8 T cells in Susac syndrome. CDR3 length equals 13 residues. Per the germline V gene, CDR1 is MNHEY and CDR2 is SMNVEV (reference sequence). The ends were cut back, 4 bases at V and 4 bases at J, with 10 bases in the middle. An amount of RNA that ranged from roughly 0.5 to 1 ug was reverse transcribed with random hexamers. TCRdb re-called the immunoSEQ multiplex PCR reads with MiXCR, one entry per CDR3 protein. This sample has about 47,000 distinct CDR3 sequences, with 90% to 95% found just once. The sequence was collected from a human donor in good health. What was sequenced was CD8+ T cells from PBMCs. V gene TRBV27 combines with J gene TRBJ2-5, with D hard to call. CDR3 protein: CASSYRLSETQYF. The CDR3 DNA sequence: TGTGCCAGCAGTTATCGTCTATCAGAGACCCAGTACTTC.